Listed below are T cell receptor beta chains from one sample, sequenced in a study of blood T cell repertoires in COVID-19. TCRdb's copy holds only in-frame clones and misses some; the assay was immunoSEQ multiplex PCR. The sample lists some 90,000 clones; around nine tenths were seen once. The sample taken for sequencing was peripheral blood. The receptors were gathered from a woman in her forties or fifties in a cohort sampled during active COVID-19. Both conserved end residues are part of each CDR3. A D gene is named only where the DNA matches it firmly. Only part of the rows carry a size: once, few, many, or a class if the clone is expanded.

TGTGCCAGTAGTATCGGACAGGGGCGCTTCTACGAGCAGTACTTC	CASSIGQGRFYEQYF	TRBJ2-7	once	TRBV19	15	TRBD1
TGTGCCACCAGTGATTTCCCCTCCGGACTTCAAGAGACCCAGTACTTC	CATSDFPSGLQETQYF	TRBJ2-5	-	TRBV24-1	16	-
TGTGCCAGCATTACCCCAGGACAGGGTAACACCGGGGAGCTGTTTTTT	CASITPGQGNTGELFF	TRBJ2-2	-	TRBV28	16	TRBD1
TGTGCCAGCACTTTTGGAGGCGGGTTGGGGACCGGGGAGCTGTTTTTT	CASTFGGGLGTGELFF	TRBJ2-2	-	TRBV27	16	-
TGTGCCTGGGCCGACAGGGATCATCAGCCCCAGCATTTT	CAWADRDHQPQHF	TRBJ1-5	-	TRBV30	13	TRBD1
TGTGCCAGCAGCTTCCTTCCGGGACAGCCTAGTGAAAAACTGTTTTTT	CASSFLPGQPSEKLFF	TRBJ1-4	-	TRBV3-1/TRBV3-2	16	TRBD1
TGCGCCAGCAGCCCCTTAGCGGGAGGGGGATACGAGCAGTACTTC	CASSPLAGGGYEQYF	TRBJ2-7	once	TRBV5-1	15	TRBD2
TGTGCCAGCTCACCAACGGTCATGAACACTGAAGCTTTCTTT	CASSPTVMNTEAFF	TRBJ1-1	-	TRBV18	14	-
TGTGCCAGCAGCCCGACGCCCCTAGCGGGATGGGCCACAGATACGCAGTATTTT	CASSPTPLAGWATDTQYF	TRBJ2-3	-	TRBV4-2	18	TRBD2
TGTGCCAGTAGTACAGGAAGCCCTGAAGCTTTCTTT	CASSTGSPEAFF	TRBJ1-1	-	TRBV19	12	-